This passage covers 5 T cell receptor beta chains from one sample sequenced in a study of CD8 T cells in ankylosing spondylitis. TCRdb analysed the 5' RACE reads with MiXCR anew, one entry per CDR3 protein. The top ten clones hold 25% to 30% of a sample with 180,000 or so distinct CDR3 sequences, around 10% of them seen once. Material: blood, either unsorted or a sorted T cell fraction (not recorded which). The receptors derive from a male donor with ankylosing spondylitis or in good health (not recorded which).

V usage is TRBV4-3 and J usage is TRBJ2-1; D may be TRBD1 (6 bases). Per the germline V gene, CDR1 is LGHNA and CDR2 is YSLEER. V shed 0 bases and J shed 4 bases, with 13 bases lying between them. The CDR3 length is 16 residues. The CDR3 here is CASSQDLTGIYNEQFF. The CDR3 DNA is TGCGCCAGCAGCCAAGATCTAACAGGGATTTACAATGAGCAGTTCTTC.

With respect to this clonotype: Germline and junction disagree at one end, which may indicate a read error. V and J are TRBV20-1 and TRBJ2-1; TRBD2 matches 7 bases. The V gene's germline CDR1 is DFQATT and CDR2 SNEGSKA (reference sequence). This CDR3 contains 17 residues. The CDR3 coding sequence is TGCAGTACTAGAGATGGAGCGCGATATTCCGGGAGGAATGAGCAGTTCTTC. This codes for CSTRDGARYSGRNEQFF.

This clonotype was seen many times. The V and J genes are TRBV6-4 and TRBJ1-5; D is unclear. The germline V and J ends were trimmed by 3 bases and 7 bases, with 10 bases remaining between them. The CDR3 has 13 amino acids. Per the germline V gene, CDR1 is MRHNA and CDR2 is SNTAGT. CDR3 region: CASSERSDQPQHF. For the CDR3, the DNA is TGTGCCAGCAGTGAGAGATCGGACCAGCCCCAGCATTTT.

As for this clonotype: This clone may be a read error of a much larger clone one base away. This chain links TRBV28 with TRBJ1-2; 7 bases line up with TRBD1. CDR3 length equals 15 residues. V was pared by 7 bases and J by 10 bases, with 18 bases of the junction left unmatched. The germline CDR1 and CDR2 sequences are MDHEN and SYDVKM. The CDR3 DNA is TGTGCCAGCACTACTTATCCACAGGGGCCTCATGACTACACCTTC. This encodes CASTTYPQGPHDYTF.

This clonotype was seen many times. The V and J genes are TRBV7-8 and TRBJ2-2; the match to TRBD1 covers 11 bases. CDR3 length: 15 residues. V was pared by 4 bases and J by 4 bases, with 2 bases of the junction left unmatched. CDR1 and CDR2 from the germline V gene are SGHVS and FQNEAQ. The CDR3 DNA follows: TGTGCCAGCAGCTATGGGACAGGGGGCACCGGGGAGCTGTTTTTT. The encoded protein is CASSYGTGGTGELFF.